This T cell receptor beta chain is drawn from a study of identical twins. Points from the study as a whole: Potential partial confounding of zero-insertion analyses by invariant MAIT and iNKT cells was noted.

A note on this clonotype: What it binds is not known.

Each cDNA held unique molecular identifiers, and template switching gave it a universal primer site. One entry per CDR3 protein results from TCRdb running MiXCR on the 5' RACE reads. The repertoire holds 400,000 to 550,000 distinct CDR3 sequences, with roughly 13% as singletons. The CDR3 loop spans 13 amino acids. Trimming took 8 bases from V and 1 from J, leaving 12 bases between them. Germline CDR1 LNHDA, CDR2 SQIVND (reference sequence). These data also featured in a second study, about yellow fever vaccine responses in identical twins.

The sequence was obtained from a woman under 30 in good health. This chain uses TRBV19 with TRBJ2-7; maybe TRBD1 (7 bases). The sample was CD4+ T cells sorted from blood. In nucleotides, the CDR3 is TGTGCCAGTGGACCAGGGGGGTCCTACGAGCAGTACTTC. This translates into CASGPGGSYEQYF.